This T cell receptor (beta chain) was identified in a study of T-cell reconstitution after alpha-beta-depleted transplantation in children. Researchers prepared the TCRbeta library using unique molecular identifiers, the study reports. TCRdb processed the PCR reads anew with MiXCR; each CDR3 protein has one entry. The sample carries about 360,000 distinct CDR3 sequences, roughly 13% recorded once. Here the sequenced sample was PBMCs, taken from the stem cell graft. The clonotype comes from a human donor who donated a stem cell graft to a child with Fanconi anemia.

CDR3 in DNA: TGTGCCAGCAGCTTAGGGGACAGAACAGATACGCAGTATTTT. This translates into CASSLGDRTDTQYF. This chain uses TRBV7-2 with TRBJ2-3; 7 bases are shared with TRBD1. V lost 1 base to trimming and J lost 3 bases; unmatched junction nucleotides: 1. This CDR3 comprises 14 residues. Germline assignment: CDR1 SGHTA and CDR2 FQGNSA.